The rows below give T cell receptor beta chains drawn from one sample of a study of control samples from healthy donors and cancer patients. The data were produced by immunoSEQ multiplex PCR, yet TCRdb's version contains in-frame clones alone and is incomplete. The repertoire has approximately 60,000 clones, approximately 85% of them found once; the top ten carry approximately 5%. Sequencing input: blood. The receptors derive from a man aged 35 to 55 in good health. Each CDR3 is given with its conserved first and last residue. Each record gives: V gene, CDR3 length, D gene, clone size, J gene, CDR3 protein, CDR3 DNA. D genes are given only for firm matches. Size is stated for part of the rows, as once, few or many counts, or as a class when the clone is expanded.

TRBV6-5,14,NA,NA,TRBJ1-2,CASSTGVGEGGYTF,TGTGCCAGCAGTACGGGTGTGGGGGAAGGTGGCTACACCTTC
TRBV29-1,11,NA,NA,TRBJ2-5,CSVAGQETQYF,TGCAGCGTCGCGGGACAAGAGACCCAGTACTTC
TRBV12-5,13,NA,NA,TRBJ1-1,CASGIGPNTEAFF,TGTGCTAGTGGAATCGGCCCGAACACTGAAGCTTTCTTT
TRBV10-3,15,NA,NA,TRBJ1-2,CAIEGQGSSNYGYTF,TGTGCCATCGAGGGTCAGGGAAGTTCTAACTATGGCTACACCTTC
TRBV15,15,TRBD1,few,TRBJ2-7,CATSRGGQEIYEQYF,TGTGCCACCAGCAGAGGGGGACAGGAAATCTACGAGCAGTACTTC
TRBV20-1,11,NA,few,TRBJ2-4,CSAHQKNIQYF,TGCAGTGCGCATCAGAAGAACATTCAGTACTTC
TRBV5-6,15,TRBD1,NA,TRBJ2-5,CASSFMRQGGETQYF,TGTGCCAGCAGCTTCATGAGACAGGGTGGGGAGACCCAGTACTTC
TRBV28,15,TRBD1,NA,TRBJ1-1,CASSGLAAGGTEAFF,TGTGCCAGCAGTGGCCTCGCGGCAGGGGGCACTGAAGCTTTCTTT
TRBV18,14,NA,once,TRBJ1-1,CASSLPGHYTEAFF,TGTGCCAGCTCCCTTCCGGGACACTACACTGAAGCTTTCTTT
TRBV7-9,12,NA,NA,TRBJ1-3,CASSLVRNTIYF,TGTGCCAGCAGCTTAGTACGAAACACCATATATTTT
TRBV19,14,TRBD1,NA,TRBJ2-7,CASSTGQARAEQYF,TGTGCCAGTAGTACCGGACAGGCGCGGGCCGAGCAGTACTTC
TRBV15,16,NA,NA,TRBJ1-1,CATSRGGGLGNTEAFF,TGTGCCACCAGCAGAGGTGGGGGGCTGGGGAACACTGAAGCTTTCTTT
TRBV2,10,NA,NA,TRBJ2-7,CASSKEEQYF,TGTGCCAGCAGTAAGGAGGAGCAGTACTTC
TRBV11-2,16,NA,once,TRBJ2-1,CASSLGNRGGYNEQFF,TGTGCCAGCAGCTTAGGAAACAGGGGAGGCTACAATGAGCAGTTCTTC
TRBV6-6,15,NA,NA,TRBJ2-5,CASSPPLDRQETQYF,TGTGCCAGCAGCCCCCCCCTCGACAGACAAGAGACCCAGTACTTC
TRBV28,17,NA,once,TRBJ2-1,CASSLPREADPYNEQFF,TGTGCCAGCAGTCTACCCAGGGAAGCTGATCCCTACAATGAGCAGTTCTTC
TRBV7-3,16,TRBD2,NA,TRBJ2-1,CASSSKTSGGRNEQFF,TGTGCCAGCAGCTCCAAGACTAGCGGGGGACGGAATGAGCAGTTCTTC
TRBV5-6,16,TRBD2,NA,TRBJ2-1,CASSILAGAPYNEQFF,TGTGCCAGCAGCATACTAGCGGGAGCCCCCTACAATGAGCAGTTCTTC
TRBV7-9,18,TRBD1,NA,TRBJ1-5,CASSLNYGDSISNQPQHF,TGTGCCAGCAGCTTAAACTATGGGGACAGTATAAGCAATCAGCCCCAGCATTTT
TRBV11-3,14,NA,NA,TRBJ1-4,CASKRTATNEKLFF,TGTGCCAGCAAAAGAACTGCAACTAATGAAAAACTGTTTTTT
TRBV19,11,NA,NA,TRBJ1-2,CASSTRFGYTF,TGTGCCAGTAGTACAAGATTCGGCTACACCTTC
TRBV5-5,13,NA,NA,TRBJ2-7,CASSLRDSYEQYF,TGTGCCAGCAGCTTGAGGGACTCCTACGAGCAGTACTTC
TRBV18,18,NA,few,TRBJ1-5,CASSPPSFQGNSNQPQHF,TGTGCCAGCTCACCACCGAGCTTCCAGGGTAATAGCAATCAGCCCCAGCATTTT
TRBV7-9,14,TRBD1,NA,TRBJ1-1,CASSLGGQGAEAFF,TGTGCCAGCAGCTTGGGGGGACAGGGAGCTGAAGCTTTCTTT
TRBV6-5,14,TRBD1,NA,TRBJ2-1,CASNRDRALNEQFF,TGTGCCAGCAACAGGGACAGGGCGTTAAATGAGCAGTTCTTC
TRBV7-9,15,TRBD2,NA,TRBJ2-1,CASSLVAGGYNEQFF,TGTGCCAGCAGCTTGGTTGCGGGGGGGTACAATGAGCAGTTCTTC
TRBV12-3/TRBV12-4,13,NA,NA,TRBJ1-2,CASSLWTAYGYTF,TGTGCCAGCAGTTTATGGACGGCTTATGGCTACACCTTC
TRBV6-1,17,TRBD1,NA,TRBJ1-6,CASSEGVRQGGNSPLHF,TGTGCCAGCAGTGAAGGGGTGAGACAGGGAGGCAATTCACCCCTCCACTTT
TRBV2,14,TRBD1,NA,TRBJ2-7,CASRKDRDPYEQYF,TGTGCCAGCAGGAAGGACAGGGATCCTTACGAGCAGTACTTC
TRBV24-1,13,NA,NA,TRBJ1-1,CATRTGGGTEAFF,TGTGCCACCAGAACCGGGGGAGGAACTGAAGCTTTCTTT
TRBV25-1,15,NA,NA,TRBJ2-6,CASSVSGSGANVLTF,TGTGCCAGCAGTGTATCGGGGTCTGGGGCCAACGTCCTGACTTTC
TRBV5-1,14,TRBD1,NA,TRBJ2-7,CASSWGQEGYEQYF,TGCGCCAGCAGCTGGGGACAGGAGGGCTACGAGCAGTACTTC
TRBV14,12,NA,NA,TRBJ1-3,CASSQVENTIYF,TGTGCCAGCAGCCAAGTCGAAAACACCATATATTTT
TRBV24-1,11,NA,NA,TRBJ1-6,CATSPPSPLHF,TGTGCCACCAGCCCCCCTTCACCCCTCCACTTT
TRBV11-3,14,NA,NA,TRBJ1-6,CASSFEQGYSPLHF,TGTGCCAGCAGCTTCGAACAGGGATATTCACCCCTCCACTTT
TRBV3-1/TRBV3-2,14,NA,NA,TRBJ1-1,CASSQDAGKTEAFF,TGTGCCAGCAGCCAAGATGCAGGGAAGACTGAAGCTTTCTTT
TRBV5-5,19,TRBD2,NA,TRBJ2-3,CASSLFTVVAGGSPDTQYF,TGTGCCAGCAGCTTGTTTACGGTGGTAGCGGGGGGGTCACCAGATACGCAGTATTTT
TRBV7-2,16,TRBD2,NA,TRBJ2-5,CASSPSSGGSQETQYF,TGTGCCAGCAGCCCCTCTAGCGGGGGAAGCCAAGAGACCCAGTACTTC
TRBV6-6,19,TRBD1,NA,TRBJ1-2,CASSLIRPGQGGEYYGYTF,TGTGCCAGCAGCTTGATTCGGCCGGGACAGGGTGGAGAGTACTATGGCTACACCTTC
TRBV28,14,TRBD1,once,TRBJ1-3,CASKRQGTWNTIYF,TGTGCCAGCAAGAGACAGGGAACGTGGAACACCATATATTTT
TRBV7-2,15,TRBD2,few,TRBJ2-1,CASSLTGGDYNEQFF,TGTGCCAGCAGCTTAACTGGGGGGGACTACAATGAGCAGTTCTTC